A selection of T cell receptor beta chains follows, all from one sample in a study of vaccination and CD4 T cells after COVID-19. These TCRs' antigens remain unknown. TCRdb analysed the PCR reads with MiXCR anew, one entry per CDR3 protein. The sample includes around 16,000 distinct CDR3 sequences, about 43% of them seen just once. This material consisted of CD4+ T cells from blood, cultured in vitro, taken after SARS-CoV-2 vaccination. These receptor sequences come from a human donor who had recovered from COVID-19. The CDR3 runs from the conserved cysteine through the conserved F or W. A D gene is named only where the DNA matches it firmly. Expanded clones get a size class; other rows say once, few or many, or leave the size out.

v_gene: TRBV7-9; abundance: -; j_gene: TRBJ2-5; d_gene: TRBD2; CDR3nt: TGTGCCAGCAGCCCCGCGGGAGGGAAAGAGACCCAGTACTTC; CDR3aa: CASSPAGGKETQYF
v_gene: TRBV20-1; abundance: few; j_gene: TRBJ2-7; d_gene: -; CDR3nt: TGCAGAGCCGGGTGGGGGGCCGAGGGCTTC; CDR3aa: CRAGWGAEGF
v_gene: TRBV19; abundance: -; j_gene: TRBJ1-2; d_gene: -; CDR3nt: TGTGCCAGTAGACAATTCCGGGACGGCTTTAACTATGGCTACACCTTC; CDR3aa: CASRQFRDGFNYGYTF
v_gene: TRBV7-2; abundance: -; j_gene: TRBJ2-1; d_gene: -; CDR3nt: TGTGCCAGCAGCTTAGAGGCGCGGACGTTGGAGCAGTTCTTC; CDR3aa: CASSLEARTLEQFF
v_gene: TRBV7-9; abundance: -; j_gene: TRBJ1-4; d_gene: -; CDR3nt: TGTGCCAGCAGCTGGGGTAATGAAAAACTGTTTTTT; CDR3aa: CASSWGNEKLFF
v_gene: TRBV28; abundance: -; j_gene: TRBJ2-7; d_gene: -; CDR3nt: TGTGCCAGCAGAGCCGGGACGGTTACCTACGAGCAGTACTTC; CDR3aa: CASRAGTVTYEQYF
v_gene: TRBV2; abundance: few; j_gene: TRBJ2-7; d_gene: -; CDR3nt: TGTGCCAGCAGTGACCTAGCTTCAAACTACGAGCAGTACTTC; CDR3aa: CASSDLASNYEQYF
v_gene: TRBV5-4; abundance: once; j_gene: TRBJ1-6; d_gene: -; CDR3nt: TGTGCCAGCAGATACACCGGGACATATAATTCACCCCTCCACTTT; CDR3aa: CASRYTGTYNSPLHF
v_gene: TRBV19; abundance: -; j_gene: TRBJ2-2; d_gene: TRBD1; CDR3nt: TGTGCCAGTAGTCCTCCGGGACAGGGGGTATCCGGGGAGCTGTTTTTT; CDR3aa: CASSPPGQGVSGELFF
v_gene: TRBV19; abundance: few; j_gene: TRBJ2-5; d_gene: -; CDR3nt: TGTGCCAGTAGGCGGGTCGAGGGGCAAGAGACCCAGTACTTC; CDR3aa: CASRRVEGQETQYF
v_gene: TRBV7-9; abundance: -; j_gene: TRBJ2-1; d_gene: TRBD2; CDR3nt: TGTGCCAGCAGCCCATGGATAGTAGCGGGAGGGCCTCCGTTCTTC; CDR3aa: CASSPWIVAGGPPFF
v_gene: TRBV7-3; abundance: -; j_gene: TRBJ2-7; d_gene: TRBD2; CDR3nt: TGTGCCAGCAGCTTAAGGGGCGGGAGTCCCAACGAGCAGTACTTC; CDR3aa: CASSLRGGSPNEQYF
v_gene: TRBV2; abundance: -; j_gene: TRBJ2-1; d_gene: -; CDR3nt: TGTGCCAGCACCGTCCGTAGGCGAGTAGTGGGCAATGAGCAGTTCTTC; CDR3aa: CASTVRRRVVGNEQFF
v_gene: TRBV24-1; abundance: -; j_gene: TRBJ2-7; d_gene: TRBD1; CDR3nt: TGTGCCACCAGTGATGCGAGACAGGGGTCCTACGAGCAGTACTTC; CDR3aa: CATSDARQGSYEQYF
v_gene: TRBV7-6; abundance: few; j_gene: TRBJ1-1; d_gene: -; CDR3nt: TGTGCCAGCAGCTCTCAGGCAGGGGTCAACACTGAAGCTTTCTTT; CDR3aa: CASSSQAGVNTEAFF
v_gene: TRBV5-4; abundance: -; j_gene: TRBJ2-1; d_gene: -; CDR3nt: TGTGCCAGCAGCTTGGTTTCCCAACACAATGAGCAGTTCTTC; CDR3aa: CASSLVSQHNEQFF
v_gene: TRBV5-5; abundance: -; j_gene: TRBJ2-7; d_gene: -; CDR3nt: TGTGCCAGCAGCCTAGGGAGCTTATCCGAGCAGTACTTC; CDR3aa: CASSLGSLSEQYF
v_gene: TRBV20-1; abundance: large; j_gene: TRBJ2-2; d_gene: TRBD1; CDR3nt: TGCAGTGCTCAGGGGGAGTTCGACACCGGGGAGCTGTTTTTT; CDR3aa: CSAQGEFDTGELFF
v_gene: TRBV27; abundance: -; j_gene: TRBJ1-6; d_gene: -; CDR3nt: TGTGCCAGCAGTTTACGGACAGCTAATTCACCCCTCCACTTT; CDR3aa: CASSLRTANSPLHF
v_gene: TRBV7-2; abundance: -; j_gene: TRBJ2-5; d_gene: -; CDR3nt: TGTGCCAGCAGTTCTACGCTGGCAGGGAATCGTAAGACCCAGTACTTC; CDR3aa: CASSSTLAGNRKTQYF
v_gene: TRBV20-1; abundance: medium-sized; j_gene: TRBJ2-5; d_gene: -; CDR3nt: TGCAGTGCTGGGGGGTGGACCCAGGATGGCCAGTACTTC; CDR3aa: CSAGGWTQDGQYF
v_gene: TRBV7-9; abundance: -; j_gene: TRBJ2-2; d_gene: TRBD1; CDR3nt: TGTGCCAGCGCGACAGGGGACATCACCGGGGAGCTGTTTTTT; CDR3aa: CASATGDITGELFF
v_gene: TRBV4-2; abundance: -; j_gene: TRBJ1-1; d_gene: -; CDR3nt: TGTGCCAGCAGCCAAAACTTTAAGCAGTCCACTGAAGCTTTCTTT; CDR3aa: CASSQNFKQSTEAFF
v_gene: TRBV7-2; abundance: once; j_gene: TRBJ1-2; d_gene: -; CDR3nt: TGTGCCAGCAGCTTAGCAGGGGGGAGGGGCTACACCTTC; CDR3aa: CASSLAGGRGYTF
v_gene: TRBV28; abundance: medium-sized; j_gene: TRBJ2-5; d_gene: TRBD2; CDR3nt: TGTGCCAGCAGTCCTCAGCGGGGGGGGCAAGAGACCCAGTACTTC; CDR3aa: CASSPQRGGQETQYF
v_gene: TRBV20-1; abundance: few; j_gene: TRBJ2-3; d_gene: TRBD2; CDR3nt: TGCAGTGCTAGAGAAGCTAGCGGGCCCCATCTGGCAGATACGCAGTATTTT; CDR3aa: CSAREASGPHLADTQYF
v_gene: TRBV2; abundance: few; j_gene: TRBJ2-3; d_gene: TRBD1; CDR3nt: TGTGCCAGCCCGGGACAGGGGGCAGATACGCAGTATTTT; CDR3aa: CASPGQGADTQYF
v_gene: TRBV29-1; abundance: -; j_gene: TRBJ2-4; d_gene: -; CDR3nt: TGCAGCGTTGGAAGGGGCCGGGGAGACATTCAGTACTTC; CDR3aa: CSVGRGRGDIQYF